Given below is one TCR beta chain in context. No antigen is known for it. Base-call qualities are not available, and no considerably larger clone is one nucleotide away. The CDR3 numbers 12 residues from cysteine through phenylalanine. Left in the record is the CDR3 DNA by itself, 36 bases read in frame from the first base. Trimming costs V 4 bases and J 7 bases, and their ends lie 11 bases apart. This sample stems from a study of identical twins (dated by TCRdb to about 2016). About the full investigation: To test whether fetal clonotypes persist, the study used deep sequencing on TCR alpha and beta repertoires from monozygotic twins, unrelated adults of various ages, and cord blood. To rule out contamination, the twin experiments were replicated at different times with different library preparation protocols. General study outcomes and caveats: Excess twin sharing in beta out-of-frame sequences was weaker because fewer shared sequences lowered the signal-to-noise ratio. Zero-insertion analyses could be partly confounded by invariant T cells such as MAIT and iNKT, although diverse VJ usage argued against such confounding for most clonotypes. Fewer insertions were carried by abundant cord blood beta clonotypes; a weaker similar trend was observed in young adult naive repertoires, while no such trend was observed in memory repertoires. Out-of-frame TCR alpha sharing in monozygotic twins was systematically underestimated by recombination models, whereas sharing between unrelated individuals was in agreement with the recombination models. Compared with coincidental sharing between unrelated individuals, an excess of low generation-probability sequences was observed among out-of-frame TCR alpha sequences shared between twins. Because the same donors could not be followed over many years, conclusions were based on cross-sectional statistical analysis.

The protocol used for the library was 5' RACE. Reads for this sample came from an Illumina HiSeq 2000. Template switching added a universal primer binding site, and the final cDNA carried a unique molecular identifier that allowed TCR cDNA molecules to be counted accurately. Specific primers in the conserved constant-segment region were used to synthesize first-strand cDNA for the TCR alpha and beta chains. To control for contamination, each cDNA library was double barcoded with a SMART-Mk sample barcode plus Illumina barcodes. TruSeq adapter sequences along with Illumina sample barcodes were introduced in two successive PCR steps. Sequencing of the TCR alpha and beta cDNA libraries was done on the Illumina HiSeq platform using custom primers. The paper's processing steps were these. Raw reads were processed with MiGEC to extract unique molecular identifiers, and MiXCR was used to determine CDR3 positions. Recombination models were inferred per individual with the repgenHMM and IGoR tools using an EM algorithm. The analysis of shared clonotypes was done with the tcR package in R, with sharing normalized by the product of cloneset sizes. To study raw recombination free of thymic and clonal selection effects, out-of-frame nonproductive sequences were analyzed. TCRdb applied fastp at Q25 and MiXCR to the public reads, then kept only in-frame beta chains. Each CDR3 protein gets just one entry, which takes the most common genes and DNA from the rows behind it. Clone size and V and J calls follow TCRdb, not the original study. This sample gives some 1,700,000 distinct CDR3 sequences in total; around 29% of them show up just once. Approximately 0.29% of the sample is taken by the ten largest.

Only healthy Caucasian donors were included. Sequencing was performed on cord blood. This sequence was found in a newborn girl in good health. This sequence uses TRBV12-3 or TRBV12-4 and TRBJ2-7, with TRBD2 tentatively as D gene (5 bases match). The sequence in DNA is TGTGCCAGCAGTTCGGAGGTACATGAGCAGTACTTC. This yields the protein CASSSEVHEQYF.